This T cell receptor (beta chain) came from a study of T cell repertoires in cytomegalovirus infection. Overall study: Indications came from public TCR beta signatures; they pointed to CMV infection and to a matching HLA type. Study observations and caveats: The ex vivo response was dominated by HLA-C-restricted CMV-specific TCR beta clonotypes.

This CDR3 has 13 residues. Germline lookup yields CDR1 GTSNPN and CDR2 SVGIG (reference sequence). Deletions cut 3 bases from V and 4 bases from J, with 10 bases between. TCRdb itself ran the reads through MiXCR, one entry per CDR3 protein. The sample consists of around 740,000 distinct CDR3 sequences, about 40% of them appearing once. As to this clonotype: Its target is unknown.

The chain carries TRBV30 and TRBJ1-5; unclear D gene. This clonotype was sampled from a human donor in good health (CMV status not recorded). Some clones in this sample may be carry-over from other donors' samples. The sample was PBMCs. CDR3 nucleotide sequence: TGTGCCTGGAGGGAGAATGCAAATCAGCCCCAGCATTTT. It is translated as CAWRENANQPQHF.